This T cell receptor (beta chain) was sequenced for a study of vaccination effects on CD4 cells after COVID-19. Unmatched junction bases numbered 7, after V lost 6 bases and J lost 4 bases. Germline V gene sequence: CDR1 SGHTA, CDR2 FQGTGA. The CDR3 spans 14 residues. Antigen-specific CD4+ T cells were first expanded with viral peptide pools by the ViraFEST assay and only then sequenced. Cultured cells yielded isolated CD4+ T cells after about ten days. The infection with SARS-CoV-2 (confirmed by PCR) occurred in this person between March and December 2020. With respect to this clone: Its specificity is not known.

TCRdb keeps only in-frame clones here, not all; method: immunoSEQ multiplex PCR. Among 26,000 or so clones listed, about 84% were seen once. Sequencing used CD4+ T cells from PBMCs cultured with HCoV-NL63 spike peptides, obtained before COVID-19 vaccination. This chain joins TRBV7-3 and TRBJ1-1; 8 bases line up with TRBD1. This clonotype originated in a human donor who had a prior SARS-CoV-2 infection. The CDR3: CASSFDGQGTEAFF. In DNA, the CDR3 is TGTGCCAGCAGTTTTGACGGACAGGGCACTGAAGCTTTCTTT.